Below, 27 T cell receptor beta chains from the same sample are listed, as sequenced in a study of cytomegalovirus exposure and HLA in healthy donors. 13 Jbeta primers and 60 Vbeta primers were used for the PCR. The protocol was immunoSEQ multiplex PCR, while the TCRdb copy is restricted to in-frame clones and leaves out a portion. The table includes more than 95,000 clones, under 80% detected once. Sequenced sample: PBMCs. These TCRs come from a woman aged 40 to 50 in good health and CMV-seropositive.

V and J are TRBV5-1 and TRBJ1-1; a weak D match, TRBD1 (5 bases). V gave up 0 bases and J gave up 7 bases, with 10 bases separating them. Germline CDR1 reads SGHRS; CDR2 reads YFSETQ. This CDR3 region has 13 residues. For the CDR3, the DNA is TGCGCCAGCAGCTTGGTCAGGGTTGATGAAGCTTTCTTT. This codes for CASSLVRVDEAFF.

The chain recombines TRBV7-3 with TRBJ2-2; 7 bases align to TRBD1. V lost 5 bases to trimming and J lost 6 bases; unmatched junction nucleotides: 6. This CDR3 contains 14 residues. Germline V gives CDR1 SGHTA, CDR2 FQGTGA. The CDR3 DNA is TGTGCCAGCAGCCCAGGGGGTCGGGCCGGGGAGCTGTTTTTT. It encodes CASSPGGRAGELFF. Variable domain in full (rest from reference TRBV7-3 and TRBJ2-2): GAGVSQTPSNKVTEKGKYVELRCDPISGHTALYWYRQSLGQGPEFLIYFQGTGAADDSGLPNDRFFAVRPEGSVSTLKIQRTERGDSAVYLCASSPGGRAGELFFGEGSRLTVL.

The J gene is TRBJ1-6, the V gene TRBV7-2; a possible D gene is TRBD1 (6 bases). The V end was cut by 3 bases, the J end by 12 bases, with 24 bases between. This CDR3 is 17 amino acids long. Germline loops: CDR1 SGHTA, CDR2 FQGNSA. CDR3 nucleotides: TGTGCCAGCAGCTTCCGGGGGGGCTCAGGAGGGGGGGAACCCCTCCACTTT. Encoded protein: CASSFRGGSGGGEPLHF.

The V gene is TRBV9, the J gene TRBJ2-1, with D tentatively TRBD2 (5 bases). The CDR3 contains 16 residues. Deletions cut 4 bases from V and 6 bases from J, with 20 bases between. CDR1 and CDR2 from the germline V gene are SGDLS and YYNGEE. Here the CDR3 DNA reads TGTGCCAGCAGCTCCCGGCAGTCGAGGGTGGCCAATGAGCAGTTCTTC. Translating it yields CASSSRQSRVANEQFF.

The V and J genes are TRBV27 and TRBJ1-2; 7 nucleotides match TRBD1. The CDR3 is made up of 15 amino acids. The J segment lost 1 base and the V segment lost 4 bases, leaving 6 bases of the junction unmatched. Germline-derived CDR1 and CDR2 are MNHEY and SMNVEV (reference sequence). For the CDR3, the DNA is TGTGCCAGCAGTTCGCCAGGACAGGATAACTATGGCTACACCTTC. The encoded protein is CASSSPGQDNYGYTF.

The chain uses TRBV12-5 and TRBJ2-1; 10 positions match TRBD2. Losses at the gene ends were 1 base for V and 3 bases for J; bases not matched to a gene: 6. There are 17 residues in the CDR3. The germline gives CDR1 LGHNT, CDR2 FRNRAP. CDR3 protein: CASGLGSGGANYNEQFF. DNA of the CDR3: TGTGCTAGTGGTTTGGGGAGCGGGGGGGCCAACTACAATGAGCAGTTCTTC.

In its sample, this clone was seen once. The V call is TRBV4-2, the J call TRBJ1-2; no firm D call. This CDR3 spans 15 amino acids. The germline V gene encodes CDR1 LGHNA and CDR2 YNFKEQ. Deletions cut 4 bases from V and 2 bases from J, with 14 bases between. The CDR3: CASSLTLGDNYGYTF. DNA of the CDR3: TGTGCCAGCAGCCTCACCTTGGGAGACAACTATGGCTACACCTTC.

This chain joins TRBV5-1 and TRBJ2-1, with D perhaps TRBD1 (6 bases). The V gene's germline CDR1 is SGHRS and CDR2 YFSETQ. The CDR3 runs to 14 residues. The V end was cut by 5 bases, the J end by 8 bases, with 17 bases between. CDR3: CASRAGTRGYEQFF. The CDR3 bases are TGCGCCAGCAGAGCCGGGACCAGGGGCTATGAGCAGTTCTTC.

For the CDR3, the DNA is TGTGCCAGCAGTGTGGGGAGGGGAGGCACTGAAGCTTTCTTT. This codes for CASSVGRGGTEAFF. V is TRBV6-4 and J is TRBJ1-1, with D perhaps TRBD1 (5 bases). Trimming removed 4 bases at V and 4 bases at J, with 13 bases between. The CDR3 has 14 residues. Germline CDR1 MRHNA, CDR2 SNTAGT.

The V call is TRBV19, the J call TRBJ1-5, with 8 nucleotides matching TRBD1. Trimming cost V 8 bases and J 7 bases; bases outside gene matches: 10. The CDR3 sequence is 14 residues long. Germline CDR1 and CDR2: LNHDA and SQIVND (reference sequence). The CDR3 reads CASETGANRQPQHF. The CDR3 nucleotides read TGTGCCAGTGAGACAGGGGCCAATCGCCAGCCCCAGCATTTT.

The rearrangement links TRBV6-5 to TRBJ1-6; tentative D call: TRBD1 (5 bases). V was clipped by 4 bases and J by 10 bases, with 11 bases between them. The CDR3 runs 13 residues. CDR1 and CDR2 (germline): MNHEY, SVGAGI. The CDR3 region has the DNA TGTGCCAGCAGTTCCGGACACCTATCACCCCTCCACTTT. Encoded protein: CASSSGHLSPLHF.

The chain is built from TRBV4-1 and TRBJ1-5, with a tentative D call TRBD1 (5 bases). Germline V gene lookup returns CDR1 MGHRA and CDR2 YSYEKL. CDR3 length equals 15 residues. V lost 4 bases and J lost 2, with 12 bases in between. The CDR3 nucleotides are TGCGCCAGCAGCCGGGGGGTTGGGGGCAATCAGCCCCAGCATTTT. It yields the protein CASSRGVGGNQPQHF.

The DNA for the CDR3 is TGTGCCAGCAATAGCGGGGACCTGGATACGCAGTATTTT. It yields the protein CASNSGDLDTQYF. The chain employs TRBV7-9 and TRBJ2-3; TRBD2 matches 8 bases. J gave up 6 bases and V 7 bases, and 6 bases lay outside the gene matches. Germline V CDR1 and CDR2: SEHNR, FQNEAQ (reference sequence). CDR3 size: 13 residues. Supplemented by reference TRBV7-9 and TRBJ2-3, the full variable domain reads DTGVSQNPRHKITKRGQNVTFRCDPISEHNRLYWYRQTLGQGPEFLTYFQNEAQLEKSRLLSDRFSAERPKGSFSTLEIQRTEQGDSAMYLCASNSGDLDTQYFGPGTRLTVL.

The chain links TRBV28 to TRBJ1-5; TRBD1 might be the D (5 bases). Germline V lookup: CDR1 MDHEN, CDR2 SYDVKM. The CDR3 is 18 amino acids. Trimming took off 1 base at V and 2 bases at J, with 18 bases between the two ends. The CDR3 DNA sequence: TGTGCCAGCAGTTTATCCGACGTATGGGGGAGGGGCAATCAGCCCCAGCATTTT. Translating gives CASSLSDVWGRGNQPQHF.

The chain combines TRBV11-3 with TRBJ2-7, with 13 bases identical to TRBD2. The V gene's germline CDR1 is SGHNT and CDR2 YENEEA. The CDR3 extends over 15 amino acids. J gave up 5 bases and V 5 bases, and 6 bases lay outside the gene matches. The CDR3 DNA reads TGTGCCAGCAGCACCCGGACTAGCGGGAGAAACGAGCAGTACTTC. Translation: CASSTRTSGRNEQYF.

This clone came up once. The genes are TRBV19 and TRBJ2-2; TRBD2 agrees at 7 bases. Germline assignment: CDR1 LNHDA and CDR2 SQIVND (reference sequence). Trimming at V came to 8 bases and at J to 6 bases, leaving 15 bases not matched to a gene. This CDR3 is 16 amino acids long. Here the CDR3 reads CASSAFRVGRAGELFF. The DNA for the CDR3 is TGTGCCAGTTCCGCCTTTCGGGTAGGGAGGGCCGGGGAGCTGTTTTTT.

The genes are TRBV6-1 and TRBJ1-5, with D possibly TRBD1 on 6 matching bases. Germline-derived CDR1 and CDR2 are MNHNS and SASEGT. V lost 2 bases and J lost 11, with 16 bases in between. The CDR3 contains 14 residues. CDR3 region: CASSERDIATAQHF. Written as DNA, the CDR3 is TGTGCCAGCAGTGAAAGGGACATCGCTACGGCCCAGCATTTT.

The CDR3 protein is CASSPPTGRVTNYGYTF. CDR3 DNA sequence: TGTGCCAGCAGTCCGCCTACGGGCAGGGTTACTAACTATGGCTACACCTTC. The V and J genes are TRBV28 and TRBJ1-2; tentative D call: TRBD1 (5 bases). Trimming cost V 5 bases and J 0 bases, with 19 bases left between them. This CDR3 has 17 residues. CDR1 and CDR2 from the germline V gene are MDHEN and SYDVKM.

This chain uses TRBV27 with TRBJ2-7; D remains unclear. This CDR3 contains 12 residues. In germline, CDR1 is MNHEY, CDR2 SMNVEV (reference sequence). The V and J ends lost 4 bases and 0 bases respectively, with 4 bases between them. CDR3 nucleotide sequence: TGTGCCAGCAGTTCCGGCTCCTACGAGCAGTACTTC. It encodes CASSSGSYEQYF.

The V call is TRBV28, the J call TRBJ2-3; a possible D gene is TRBD2 (7 bases). The germline V and J ends were trimmed by 11 bases and 4 bases, with 22 bases remaining between them. Germline V lookup: CDR1 MDHEN, CDR2 SYDVKM. The CDR3 is made up of 15 amino acids. The CDR3 sequence: CAGKGGAGRADTQYF. In DNA form, the CDR3 reads TGTGCCGGAAAGGGGGGGGCCGGAAGGGCAGATACGCAGTATTTT.

This clone was counted once. J is TRBJ2-1 and V is TRBV6-5; possible D gene TRBD2, 7 bases. This CDR3 has 13 residues. CDR1 is MNHEY and CDR2 is SVGAGI in the germline V gene. V lost 6 bases and J 2 bases, leaving 8 bases between the germline ends. The DNA for the CDR3 is TGTGCCAGCAGCGGGGGGCCCTACAATGAGCAGTTCTTC. Translated: CASSGGPYNEQFF.

This chain uses TRBV2 with TRBJ2-7, with D unresolved. V was cut by 6 bases and J by 0 bases, with 15 bases left in between. The CDR3 has 15 amino acids. Germline-derived CDR1 and CDR2 are SNHLY and FYNNEI. The CDR3 sequence is CASRPTGRNSYEQYF. The CDR3, as DNA: TGTGCCAGCAGACCAACCGGCAGGAACTCCTACGAGCAGTACTTC.

The chain is built from TRBV28 and TRBJ1-1; D remains ambiguous. There are 12 residues in the CDR3. The V and J ends lost 6 bases and 7 bases respectively, with 12 bases between them. In germline, CDR1 is MDHEN, CDR2 SYDVKM. The CDR3 here is CASSLNQYEAFF. The CDR3 DNA follows: TGTGCCAGCAGCCTTAACCAGTATGAAGCTTTCTTT.

The chain is built from TRBV5-4 and TRBJ1-1; the match to TRBD1 covers 10 bases. Trimming at V came to 2 bases and at J to 3 bases, leaving 4 bases not matched to a gene. This CDR3 has 15 amino acids. Germline CDR1 and CDR2: SGHNT and YYREEE (reference sequence). The CDR3 protein is CASSLYDRGHTEAFF. For the CDR3, the DNA is TGTGCCAGCAGCTTATACGACAGGGGGCACACTGAAGCTTTCTTT.

The chain has TRBV28 and TRBJ2-1; 8 nucleotides align to TRBD2. This CDR3 comprises 17 residues. Trimming took 6 bases from V and 3 from J; bases not matched to a gene: 13. CDR1 and CDR2 from the germline V gene are MDHEN and SYDVKM. The chain's CDR3 is CASRVKREYQVYNEQFF. The CDR3 nucleotides read TGTGCCAGCAGAGTCAAGCGGGAGTATCAAGTCTACAATGAGCAGTTCTTC.

The V call is TRBV18, the J call TRBJ2-7, with unresolved D. Per germline, CDR1 KGHSH and CDR2 LQKENI. Trimming took 3 bases from V and 6 from J, leaving 12 bases between them. The CDR3 extends over 13 amino acids. The CDR3 region is CASSPSVLAEQYF. The CDR3 DNA reads as TGTGCCAGCTCACCTTCCGTTTTGGCCGAGCAGTACTTC.

This sequence joins TRBV27 and TRBJ2-7; TRBD2 matches 8 bases. The CDR3 covers 15 residues. The trim removed 5 bases at V and 2 bases at J, leaving 8 bases unmatched. The germline V gene encodes CDR1 MNHEY and CDR2 SMNVEV (reference sequence). Written as DNA, the CDR3 is TGTGCCAGCAGTCTCTATCTAGCGGGTCCCTACGAGCAGTACTTC. Amino acids: CASSLYLAGPYEQYF.